The rows below give T cell receptor beta chains drawn from one sample of a study of T cell responses to AZD1222 COVID-19 vaccine. Produced via immunoSEQ multiplex PCR; TCRdb's table is partial and in-frame only. The table records 90,000 to 150,000 clones, 86% of them present only once. Sequences were derived from peripheral blood, sampled 28 days after the second AZD1222 dose. These receptors all stem from an adult who received the AZD1222 COVID-19 vaccine. The CDR3 runs from the conserved cysteine through the conserved F or W. The order of the fields is J gene, D gene, V gene, CDR3 DNA, CDR3 protein. The D gene is left open where the match is weak.

>TRBJ2-5|TRBD2|TRBV10-3
TGTGCCATCAGTGAAGGGCTAGCGGGAGTAGAGACCCAGTACTTC
CAISEGLAGVETQYF
>TRBJ2-1|.|TRBV7-9
TGTGCCAGCGGCCGCCCTTTTGGATCGAGCTCCTACAATGAGCAGTTCTTC
CASGRPFGSSSYNEQFF
>TRBJ2-2|.|TRBV3-1/TRBV3-2
TGTGCCAGCAGCCTCGCTTGGGGGGCCGGGGAGCTGTTTTTT
CASSLAWGAGELFF
>TRBJ2-1|.|TRBV3-1/TRBV3-2
TGTGCCAGCAGCCCGGCACCTAGCGTTGGGCAGTTCTTC
CASSPAPSVGQFF
>TRBJ2-7|.|TRBV7-6
TGTGCCAGCAGCTCCCTCAGAAACGACCCCTACGAGCAGTACTTC
CASSSLRNDPYEQYF
>TRBJ2-2|.|TRBV4-3
TGCGCCAGCAGCTCGGGACAAAACACCGGGGAGCTGTTTTTT
CASSSGQNTGELFF
>TRBJ2-3|.|TRBV19
TGTGCCAGTAGTATGCTGGGGGCAGCCGGTGTCCCCGATACGCAGTATTTT
CASSMLGAAGVPDTQYF
>TRBJ2-7|.|TRBV7-8
TGTGCCAGCAGCTTCCGGACGGGGTACGAGCAGTACTTC
CASSFRTGYEQYF
>TRBJ2-7|.|TRBV6-5
TGTGCCAGCAGGCTTCACTACGAGCAGTACTTC
CASRLHYEQYF
>TRBJ1-1|.|TRBV2
TGTGCCAGCAGTAAACAGGGGAACACTGAAGCTTTCTTT
CASSKQGNTEAFF
>TRBJ2-1|.|TRBV7-5
TGTGTCAGAAGCGTCCGAGGGGGGACCCGGGATACGTTACATGAGCAGTTCTTC
CVRSVRGGTRDTLHEQFF
>TRBJ2-7|.|TRBV30
TGTGCCTGGAGTGTACATCTCCAGTACGAGCAGTACTTC
CAWSVHLQYEQYF
>TRBJ1-1|.|TRBV6-1
TGTGCCAGCAGTGAACACAGGGACCTTCAGGCTTTCTTT
CASSEHRDLQAFF
>TRBJ1-1|.|TRBV29-1
TGCAGCGCTACCGACATAGGAGGGGTATGGACTGAAGCTTTCTTT
CSATDIGGVWTEAFF
>TRBJ1-2|.|TRBV7-9
TGTGCCAGCAGCTCCAGGGGAACTAACTATGGCTACACCTTC
CASSSRGTNYGYTF
>TRBJ2-7|TRBD1|TRBV6-5
TGTGCCAGCAGTCGACAGGGTATCACTTACGAGCAGTACTTC
CASSRQGITYEQYF
>TRBJ1-6|.|TRBV6-5
TGTGCCACCTCCCGGGGGGGGACCGTTTCACCCCTCCACTTT
CATSRGGTVSPLHF